The 5 T cell receptor beta chains listed next were all sequenced from one sample in a study of OX40 agonist ivuxolimab in advanced cancers. Sequencing used immunoSEQ multiplex PCR; TCRdb keeps in-frame clones, though not all of them. The repertoire consists of tens of thousands of clones, with 85% occurring once and the leading ten covering 3.1%. This sample comprised CD4+ or CD8+ T cells sorted from blood, obtained in a trial of the OX40 agonist ivuxolimab. The source of these receptors is an adult with an advanced solid tumor such as melanoma, head and neck, liver or kidney cancer.

The rearrangement links TRBV7-2 to TRBJ1-2; D is perhaps TRBD1 (6 bases). Trimming stripped 4 bases from V and 3 bases from J, with 12 bases between. The CDR3 length is 14 residues. Per germline, CDR1 SGHTA and CDR2 FQGNSA. CDR3 nucleotide sequence: TGTGCCAGCAGCTCGTGGACAGCAGACTATGGCTACACCTTC. It encodes CASSSWTADYGYTF.

V gene TRBV21-1 combines with J gene TRBJ2-1; no check of the table's D call, TRBD1, against the DNA was made. TRBV21-1 is a documented pseudogene. The CDR3 totals 15 residues. This CDR3 is CASSKCRAVGNEQFF. The CDR3 nucleotides are TGTGCCAGCAGCAAATGCAGGGCAGTTGGGAATGAGCAGTTCTTC.

The chain combines TRBV7-8 with TRBJ2-2; D not resolved. CDR3 length equals 16 residues. Germline V gives CDR1 SGHVS, CDR2 FQNEAQ. The V end was cut by 3 bases, the J end by 6 bases, with 17 bases between. In nucleotides, the CDR3 is TGTGCCAGCAGCTTCCCCCCATGGAGTTCGTCCGGGGAGCTGTTTTTT. Its translation: CASSFPPWSSSGELFF.

This clone appeared a few times. The chain links TRBV19 to TRBJ2-1, with 12 bases lining up with TRBD2. In germline, CDR1 is LNHDA, CDR2 SQIVND (reference sequence). With V trimmed by 5 bases and J by 8 bases, 7 bases remained unmatched. This CDR3 has 15 residues. The CDR3 bases are TGTGCCAGTAGTCTACTGACTAGCGGGAGTGATGAGCAGTTCTTC. Translating gives CASSLLTSGSDEQFF.

The chain carries TRBV19 and TRBJ1-5; D remains unclear. Germline values: CDR1 LNHDA, CDR2 SQIVND (reference sequence). This CDR3 comprises 13 residues. Between the trimmed V and J ends, which lost 2 bases and 7 bases, there was a span of 9 bases. As DNA, the CDR3 is TGTGCCAGTAGTATAACCCATTTGCAGCCCCAGCATTTT. Its translation is CASSITHLQPQHF.